The T cell receptor (beta chain) described here comes from a study of T-cell reconstitution after alpha-beta-depleted transplantation in children. Study-wide results and caveats: Some patients showed high day-60 TCRbeta diversity, which derived from surviving recipient T cells and thymic progenitors.

This clonotype has more than one count but fewer than ten. Its target is unknown. Library preparation (for TCRbeta) was performed with unique molecular identifiers. One entry per CDR3 protein, called by TCRdb with MiXCR from the PCR reads. Among hundreds of thousands of distinct CDR3 sequences listed, approximately 8.4% were seen once. Germline V CDR1 and CDR2: SGDLS, YYNGEE. This CDR3 is built from 12 residues. Deletions cut 4 bases from V and 8 bases from J, with 13 bases between. This sample comprised PBMCs, mostly from graft donor cells, obtained 360 days after TCRalphabeta/CD19-depleted stem cell transplant. The V call is TRBV9, the J call TRBJ2-7; D is perhaps TRBD2 (6 bases). This TCR was recovered from a male patient between 2 and 10 years old who had a stem cell transplant for acute myeloid leukemia, so the T cells may come from the graft donor. CDR3 loop: CASSPFGGKQYF. CDR3 bases: TGTGCCAGCAGCCCCTTTGGGGGGAAGCAGTACTTC.